The TCR beta chain under discussion was sequenced for a study of breast tumors, draining lymph nodes, adjacent tissues. Samples came from axillary lymph nodes draining the breast cancer. Via MiXCR, TCRdb re-called the multiplex PCR reads, giving one row per CDR3 protein. The sample has approximately 130,000 distinct CDR3 sequences; around 20% are singletons. Germline lookup yields CDR1 SGHTA and CDR2 FQGTGA. This CDR3 spans 17 amino acids. V gave up 3 bases and J gave up 7 bases; unmatched junction bases: 12. This clonotype showed up many times. This chain connects TRBV7-3 to TRBJ2-2; 9 nucleotides match TRBD2. The TCR comes from a female donor with breast cancer. Some clones in this sample may be carry-over from other donors' samples. Sequenced sample: axillary lymph node tissue. Written as DNA, the CDR3 is TGTGCCAGCAGCTTGGTGGCTAGCGGGACGATGGGCGGGGAGCTGTTTTTT. Translated: CASSLVASGTMGGELFF.